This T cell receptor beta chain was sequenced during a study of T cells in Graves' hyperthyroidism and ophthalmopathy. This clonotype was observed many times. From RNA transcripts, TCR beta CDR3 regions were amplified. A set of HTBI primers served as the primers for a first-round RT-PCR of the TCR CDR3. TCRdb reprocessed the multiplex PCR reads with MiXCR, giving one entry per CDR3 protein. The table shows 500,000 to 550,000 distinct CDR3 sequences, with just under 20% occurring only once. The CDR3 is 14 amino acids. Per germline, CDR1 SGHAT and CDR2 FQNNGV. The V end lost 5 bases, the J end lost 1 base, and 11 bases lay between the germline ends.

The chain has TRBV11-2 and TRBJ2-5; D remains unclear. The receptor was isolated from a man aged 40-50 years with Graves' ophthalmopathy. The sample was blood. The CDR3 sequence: CASSPSSGQETQYF. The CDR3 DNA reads TGTGCCAGCAGCCCCTCTTCGGGCCAAGAGACCCAGTACTTC.